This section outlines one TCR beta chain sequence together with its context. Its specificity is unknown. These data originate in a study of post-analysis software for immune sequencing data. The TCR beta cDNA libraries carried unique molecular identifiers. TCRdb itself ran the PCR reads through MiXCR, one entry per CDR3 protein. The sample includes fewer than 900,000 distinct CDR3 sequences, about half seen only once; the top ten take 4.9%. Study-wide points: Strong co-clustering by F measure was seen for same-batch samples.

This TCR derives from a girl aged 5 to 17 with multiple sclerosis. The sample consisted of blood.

The CDR3 sequence: CASSPFGGISKTQYF. CDR3 DNA: TGTGCCAGCAGTCCCTTTGGGGGGATAAGTAAGACCCAGTACTTC. The V gene is TRBV6-5, the J gene TRBJ2-5, with D tentatively TRBD2 (6 bases). This CDR3 region has 15 residues. V lost 5 bases, J lost 6 bases, and 19 bases lay in between. Germline loops: CDR1 MNHEY, CDR2 SVGAGI.